At least ten counts were recorded for the clone carrying this T cell receptor beta chain. As yet, its antigen is unknown. This sample was included in a study of naive and memory T cell subsets. Overall study findings and caveats: Diversity fell and Gini index rose from naive through CM, EM, EMRA.

EMRA cells were CD45RA+CD27-, and effector memory cells CD45RA-CD27-. The J segment lost 0 bases and the V segment lost 2 bases, leaving 4 bases of the junction unmatched. CDR3 length equals 16 residues. Germline V CDR1 and CDR2: MNHNY, SVGAGI (reference sequence). Two oligonucleotides, mixed equimolar, formed the beta constant-region primer covering TRBC1 and TRBC2. Ligation attached a single-stranded oligonucleotide with a 12-nucleotide UMI and the SP2 primer to the cDNA 3' end. Each CDR3 protein is one row after TCRdb ran MiXCR on the UMI-ligation and nested PCR reads. This sample has fewer than 40,000 distinct CDR3 sequences; 13% occur once, and the top ten carry under 25%.

This chain joins TRBV6-6 and TRBJ1-5, with TRBD1 matching over 7 bases. Input material: effector memory CD4+ T cells from blood. As for subset: effector memory, CD45RA- CD27-. This receptor was identified in a human donor in good health. CDR3 coding DNA: TGTGCCAGCAGTTACCTGGGACAGCTTAGCAATCAGCCCCAGCATTTT. Its protein product is CASSYLGQLSNQPQHF.